This TCR beta chain was identified during a study of shared clonotypes between healthy human individuals. Study-wide results and caveats: The study found lower generation probabilities in non-shared clonotypes than in those shared by all four donors.

The naive CD8 fraction comprised CD45RO-negative cells positively selected for CCR7 and excluded terminally differentiated effector memory CD45RA+ cells. Recent acute infections and vaccinations were absent in the healthy HIV-negative adult donors. Sequenced by immunoSEQ multiplex PCR; TCRdb stores in-frame clones only, minus some. Counted here are roughly 2 million clones, 85% to 95% occurring once; the ten biggest clones make up around 1.1%. Comments on this clone: The antigen remains unidentified.

The CDR3 runs to 15 residues. The J segment lost 7 bases and the V segment lost 5 bases, leaving 14 bases of the junction unmatched. CDR1 and CDR2 from the germline V gene are MNHEY and SMNVEV (reference sequence). Source material: naive CD8+ T cells sorted from blood. This receptor was identified in a man in his late teens or twenties in good health. The genes are TRBV27 and TRBJ2-7, with 7 bases identical to TRBD1. CDR3 DNA: TGTGCCAGCAGTCCCTACCGGGACAGTGTAAAAGAGCAGTACTTC. Its protein product is CASSPYRDSVKEQYF.